The T cell receptor beta chain described here comes from a study of cytomegalovirus exposure and HLA in healthy donors. The V gene's germline CDR1 is MDHEN and CDR2 SYDVKM. The CDR3 is made up of 16 amino acids. V trimming: 4 bases; J trimming: 0 bases; junction bases outside the gene matches: 4. TCRdb's table, derived via immunoSEQ multiplex PCR, lists solely in-frame clones and lacks some. The repertoire includes approximately 200,000 clones, about 81% of them detected once, and 1% to 1.5% sits in the top ten. Study-wide findings and caveats: Usually a TCR sequence was rare, but some public TCRs were found in many donors. Cytomegalovirus association was assigned to about 150 TCR beta chains.

This clone occurred once. Antigen unknown. The source material was PBMCs. The chain carries TRBV28 and TRBJ1-4; TRBD1 matches 8 bases. The clonotype originates from a woman in her twenties or thirties in good health and CMV-seronegative. The CDR3 spells CASSSQGAATNEKLFF. The CDR3 DNA sequence: TGTGCCAGCAGTTCTCAGGGGGCCGCAACTAATGAAAAACTGTTTTTT.